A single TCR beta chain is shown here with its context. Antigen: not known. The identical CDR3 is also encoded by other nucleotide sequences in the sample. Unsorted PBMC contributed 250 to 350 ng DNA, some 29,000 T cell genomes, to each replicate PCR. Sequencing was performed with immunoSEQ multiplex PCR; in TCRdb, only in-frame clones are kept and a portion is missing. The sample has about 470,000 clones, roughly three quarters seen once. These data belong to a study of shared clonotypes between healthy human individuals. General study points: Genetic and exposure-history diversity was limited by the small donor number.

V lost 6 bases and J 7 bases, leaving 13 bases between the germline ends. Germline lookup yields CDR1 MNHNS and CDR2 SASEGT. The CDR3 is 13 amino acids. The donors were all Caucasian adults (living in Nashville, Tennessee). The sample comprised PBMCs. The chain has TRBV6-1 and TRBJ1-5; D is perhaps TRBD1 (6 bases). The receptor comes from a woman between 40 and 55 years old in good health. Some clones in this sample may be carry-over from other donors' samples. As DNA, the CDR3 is TGTGCCAGCAGACACAGGGTTGGACAGCCCCAGCATTTT. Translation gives CASRHRVGQPQHF.